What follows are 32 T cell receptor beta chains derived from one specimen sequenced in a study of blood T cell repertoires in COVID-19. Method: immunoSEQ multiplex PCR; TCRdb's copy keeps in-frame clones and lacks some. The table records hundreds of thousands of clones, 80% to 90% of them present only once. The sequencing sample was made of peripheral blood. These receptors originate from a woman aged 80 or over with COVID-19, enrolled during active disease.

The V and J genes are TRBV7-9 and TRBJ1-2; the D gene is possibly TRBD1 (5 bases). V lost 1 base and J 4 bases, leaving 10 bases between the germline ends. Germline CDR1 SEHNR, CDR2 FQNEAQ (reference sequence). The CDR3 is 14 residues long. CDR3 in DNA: TGTGCCAGCAGCTTAGACAGGCGCCTCTATGGCTACACCTTC. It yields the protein CASSLDRRLYGYTF.

CDR3 coding DNA: TGTGCCAGCAGTTCCCCGCGGGAGGGCTACTACGAGCAGTACTTC. Its translation: CASSSPREGYYEQYF. This rearrangement joins TRBV28 to TRBJ2-7; 9 bases map to TRBD2. Germline CDR1 is MDHEN and CDR2 is SYDVKM. V dropped 4 bases and J dropped 3; count of bases not matched to a gene: 7. This CDR3 has 15 amino acids.

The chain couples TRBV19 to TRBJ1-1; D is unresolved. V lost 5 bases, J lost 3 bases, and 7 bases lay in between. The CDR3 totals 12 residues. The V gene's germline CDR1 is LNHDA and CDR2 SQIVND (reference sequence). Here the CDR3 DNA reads TGTGCCAGTAGTGCCGGGTACACTGAAGCTTTCTTT. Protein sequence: CASSAGYTEAFF. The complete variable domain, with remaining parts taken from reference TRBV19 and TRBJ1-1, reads DGGITQSPKYLFRKEGQNVTLSCEQNLNHDAMYWYRQDPGQGLRLIYYSQIVNDFQKGDIAEGYSVSREKKESFPLTVTSAQKNPTAFYLCASSAGYTEAFFGQGTRLTVV.

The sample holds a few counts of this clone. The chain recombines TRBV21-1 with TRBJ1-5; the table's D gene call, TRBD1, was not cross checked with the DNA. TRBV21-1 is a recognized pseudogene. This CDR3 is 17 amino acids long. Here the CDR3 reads CASIFLQGGISNQPQHF. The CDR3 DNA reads TGTGCCAGCATCTTCTTACAGGGGGGGATTAGCAATCAGCCCCAGCATTTT.

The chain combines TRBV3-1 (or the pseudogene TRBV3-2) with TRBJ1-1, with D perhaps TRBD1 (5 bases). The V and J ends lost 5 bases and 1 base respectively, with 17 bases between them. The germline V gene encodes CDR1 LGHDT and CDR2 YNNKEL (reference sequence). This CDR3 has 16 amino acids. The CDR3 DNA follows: TGTGCCAGCAGCGACGAAAGGACATACACGAACACTGAAGCTTTCTTT. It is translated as CASSDERTYTNTEAFF.

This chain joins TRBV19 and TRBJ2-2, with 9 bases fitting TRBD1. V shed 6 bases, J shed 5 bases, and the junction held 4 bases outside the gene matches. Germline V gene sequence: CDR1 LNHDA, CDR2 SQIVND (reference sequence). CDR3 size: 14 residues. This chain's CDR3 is CASSDRGETGELFF. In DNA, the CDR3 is TGTGCCAGTAGCGACAGGGGGGAAACCGGGGAGCTGTTTTTT.

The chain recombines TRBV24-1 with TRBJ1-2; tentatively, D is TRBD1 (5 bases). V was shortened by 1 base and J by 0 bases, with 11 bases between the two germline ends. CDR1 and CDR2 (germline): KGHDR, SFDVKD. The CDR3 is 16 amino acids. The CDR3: CATSDLRGVPNYGYTF. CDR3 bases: TGTGCCACCAGTGATTTACGGGGGGTCCCTAACTATGGCTACACCTTC.

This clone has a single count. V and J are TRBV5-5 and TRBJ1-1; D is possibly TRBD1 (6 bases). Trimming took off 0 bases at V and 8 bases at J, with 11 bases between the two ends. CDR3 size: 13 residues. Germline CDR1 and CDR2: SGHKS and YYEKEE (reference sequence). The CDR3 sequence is CASSLVGAREAFF. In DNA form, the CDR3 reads TGTGCCAGCAGCTTGGTGGGGGCACGGGAAGCTTTCTTT.

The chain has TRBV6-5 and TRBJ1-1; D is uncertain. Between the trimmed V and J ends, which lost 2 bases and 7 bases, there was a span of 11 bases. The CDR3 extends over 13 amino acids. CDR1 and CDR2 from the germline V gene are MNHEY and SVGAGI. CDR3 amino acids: CASSYTGAGEAFF. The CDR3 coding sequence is TGTGCCAGCAGTTACACGGGAGCCGGTGAAGCTTTCTTT.

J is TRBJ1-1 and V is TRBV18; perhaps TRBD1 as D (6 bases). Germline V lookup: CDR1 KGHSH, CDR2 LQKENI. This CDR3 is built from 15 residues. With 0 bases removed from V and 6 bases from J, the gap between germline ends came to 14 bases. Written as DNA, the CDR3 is TGTGCCAGCTCACCACCACCAGGGGCAAGGTCTGAAGCTTTCTTT. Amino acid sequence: CASSPPPGARSEAFF.

The CDR3 DNA is TGTGCCAGCAGTCCATCGACAGGGATAGTCTCCGAAGCTTTCTTT. Translation: CASSPSTGIVSEAFF. J is TRBJ1-1 and V is TRBV28, with 7 bases that match TRBD1. V was clipped by 5 bases and J by 8 bases; unmatched bases: 14. Germline lookup yields CDR1 MDHEN and CDR2 SYDVKM. The CDR3 totals 15 residues.

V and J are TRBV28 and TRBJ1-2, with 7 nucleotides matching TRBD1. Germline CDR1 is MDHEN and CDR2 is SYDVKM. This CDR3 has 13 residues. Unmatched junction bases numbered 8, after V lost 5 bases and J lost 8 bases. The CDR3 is CASSLKQGYGYTF. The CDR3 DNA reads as TGTGCCAGCAGTCTTAAACAGGGGTACGGCTACACCTTC.

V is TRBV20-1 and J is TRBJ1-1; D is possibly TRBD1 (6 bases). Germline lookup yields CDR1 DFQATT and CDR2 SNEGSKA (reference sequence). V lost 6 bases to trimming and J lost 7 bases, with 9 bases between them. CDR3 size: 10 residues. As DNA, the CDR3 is TGCAGTGCACAGGGTTATGAAGCTTTCTTT. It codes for CSAQGYEAFF.

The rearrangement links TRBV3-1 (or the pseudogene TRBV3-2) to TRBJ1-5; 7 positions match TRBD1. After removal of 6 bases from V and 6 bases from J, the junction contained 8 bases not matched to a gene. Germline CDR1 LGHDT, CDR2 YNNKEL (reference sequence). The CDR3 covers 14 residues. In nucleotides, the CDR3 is TGTGCCAGCAGTACCGGGACAGTGGCTCAGCCCCAGCATTTT. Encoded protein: CASSTGTVAQPQHF.

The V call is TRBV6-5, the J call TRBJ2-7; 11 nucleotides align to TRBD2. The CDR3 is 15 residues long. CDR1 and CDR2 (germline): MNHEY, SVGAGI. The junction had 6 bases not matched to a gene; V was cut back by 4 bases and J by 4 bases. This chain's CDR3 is CASSFNLAGGYEQYF. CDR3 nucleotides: TGTGCCAGCAGTTTTAATCTAGCGGGGGGATACGAGCAGTACTTC.

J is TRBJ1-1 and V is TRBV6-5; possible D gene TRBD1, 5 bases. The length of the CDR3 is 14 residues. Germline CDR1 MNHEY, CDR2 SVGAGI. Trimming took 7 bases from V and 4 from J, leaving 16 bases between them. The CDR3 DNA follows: TGTGCCAGCATTGGGGGAGGGTGGGGCACTGAAGCTTTCTTT. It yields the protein CASIGGGWGTEAFF.

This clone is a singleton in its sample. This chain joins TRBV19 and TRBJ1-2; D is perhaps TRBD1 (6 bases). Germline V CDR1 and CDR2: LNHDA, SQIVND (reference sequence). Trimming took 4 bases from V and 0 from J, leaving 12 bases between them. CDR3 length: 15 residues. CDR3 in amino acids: CASSTDRRSNYGYTF. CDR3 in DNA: TGTGCCAGTAGTACCGACAGGAGATCTAACTATGGCTACACCTTC.

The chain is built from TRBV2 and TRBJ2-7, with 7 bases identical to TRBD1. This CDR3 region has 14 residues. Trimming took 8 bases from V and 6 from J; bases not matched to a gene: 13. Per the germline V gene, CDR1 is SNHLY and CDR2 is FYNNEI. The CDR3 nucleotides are TGTGCCAGCTTTAGGTCGGGACAGACCCGCGAGCAGTACTTC. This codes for CASFRSGQTREQYF.

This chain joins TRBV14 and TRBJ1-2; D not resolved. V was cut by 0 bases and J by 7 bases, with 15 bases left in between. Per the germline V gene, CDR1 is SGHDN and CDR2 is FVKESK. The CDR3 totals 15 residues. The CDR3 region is CASSQDQLPGVGYTF. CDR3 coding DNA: TGTGCCAGCAGCCAAGATCAACTACCCGGGGTTGGCTACACCTTC.

CDR3 DNA: TGCGCCAGCAGCTTTGGACAGTCTGAAGCTTTCTTT. Protein: CASSFGQSEAFF. The chain is built from TRBV5-1 and TRBJ1-1; D may be TRBD1 (6 bases). The V gene lost 2 bases and the J gene lost 6 bases, with 8 bases spanning the gap. This CDR3 comprises 12 residues. CDR1 is SGHRS, CDR2 YFSETQ, per germline.

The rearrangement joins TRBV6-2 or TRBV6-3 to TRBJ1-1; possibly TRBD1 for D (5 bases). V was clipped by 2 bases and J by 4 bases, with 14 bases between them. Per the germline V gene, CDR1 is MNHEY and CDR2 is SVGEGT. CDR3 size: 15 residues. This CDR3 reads CASSYGTYPSTEAFF. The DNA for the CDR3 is TGTGCCAGCAGTTACGGGACTTATCCCAGCACTGAAGCTTTCTTT.

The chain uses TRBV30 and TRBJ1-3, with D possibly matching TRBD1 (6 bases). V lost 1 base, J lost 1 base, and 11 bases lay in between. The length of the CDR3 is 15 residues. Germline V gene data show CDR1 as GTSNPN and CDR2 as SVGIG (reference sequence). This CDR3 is CAWSEQGISGNTIYF. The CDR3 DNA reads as TGTGCCTGGAGTGAACAGGGAATATCTGGAAACACCATATATTTT.

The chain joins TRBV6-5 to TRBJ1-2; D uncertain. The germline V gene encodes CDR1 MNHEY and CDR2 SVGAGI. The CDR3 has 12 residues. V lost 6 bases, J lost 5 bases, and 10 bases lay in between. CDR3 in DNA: TGTGCCAGCAGAGAGGGCTCTTATGGCTACACCTTC. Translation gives CASREGSYGYTF.

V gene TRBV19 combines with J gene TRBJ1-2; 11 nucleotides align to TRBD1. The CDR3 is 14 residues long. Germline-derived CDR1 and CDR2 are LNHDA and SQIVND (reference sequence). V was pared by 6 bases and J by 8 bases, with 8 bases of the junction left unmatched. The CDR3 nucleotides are TGTGCCAGTAGCGCGGACAGGGGGCAGGGCGGCTACACCTTC. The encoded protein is CASSADRGQGGYTF.

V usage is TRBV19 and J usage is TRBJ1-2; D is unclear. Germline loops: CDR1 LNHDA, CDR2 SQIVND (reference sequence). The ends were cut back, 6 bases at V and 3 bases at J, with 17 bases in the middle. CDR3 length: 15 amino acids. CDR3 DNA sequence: TGTGCCAGTAGCAGGAGGACGGTCCTCTACTATGGCTACACCTTC. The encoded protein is CASSRRTVLYYGYTF.

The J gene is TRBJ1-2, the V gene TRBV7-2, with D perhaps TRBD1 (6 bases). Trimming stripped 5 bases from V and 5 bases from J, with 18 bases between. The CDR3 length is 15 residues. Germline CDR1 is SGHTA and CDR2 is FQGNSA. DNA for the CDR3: TGTGCCAGCAGCCCGCGCTTAGCGGGGGCTTATGGCTACACCTTC. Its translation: CASSPRLAGAYGYTF.

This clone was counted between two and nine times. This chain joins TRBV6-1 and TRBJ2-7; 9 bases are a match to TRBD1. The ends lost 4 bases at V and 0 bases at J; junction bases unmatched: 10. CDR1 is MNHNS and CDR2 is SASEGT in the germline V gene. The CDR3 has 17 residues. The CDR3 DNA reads TGTGCCAGCAGTGTCGGGACAGGGTACCAAAACTCCTACGAGCAGTACTTC. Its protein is CASSVGTGYQNSYEQYF.

CDR3 residues: CASSSGQGDQPQHF. Here the CDR3 DNA reads TGTGCCAGCAGCTCAGGACAGGGCGATCAGCCCCAGCATTTT. This chain joins TRBV7-6 and TRBJ1-5; 8 bases fit TRBD1. The V segment lost 4 bases and the J segment 5 bases; nucleotides outside the gene matches: 4. The CDR3 covers 14 residues. Germline V gene data show CDR1 as SGHVS and CDR2 as FNYEAQ.

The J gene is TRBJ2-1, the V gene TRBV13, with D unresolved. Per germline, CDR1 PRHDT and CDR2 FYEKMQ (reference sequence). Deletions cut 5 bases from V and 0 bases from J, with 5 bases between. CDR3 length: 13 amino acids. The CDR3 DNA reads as TGTGCCAGCAGCATGAGCTCCTACAATGAGCAGTTCTTC. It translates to CASSMSSYNEQFF.

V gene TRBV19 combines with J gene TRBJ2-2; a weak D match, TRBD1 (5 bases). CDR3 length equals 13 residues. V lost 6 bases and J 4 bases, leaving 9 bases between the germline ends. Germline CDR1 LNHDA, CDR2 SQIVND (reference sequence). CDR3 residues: CASSRVRTGELFF. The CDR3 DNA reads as TGTGCCAGTAGCAGGGTTCGCACCGGGGAGCTGTTTTTT.

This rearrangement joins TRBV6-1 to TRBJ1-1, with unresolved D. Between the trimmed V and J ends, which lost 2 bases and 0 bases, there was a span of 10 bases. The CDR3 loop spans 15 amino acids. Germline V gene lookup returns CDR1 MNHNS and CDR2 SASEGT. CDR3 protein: CASSEYRYMNTEAFF. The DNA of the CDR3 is TGTGCCAGCAGTGAATACAGATACATGAACACTGAAGCTTTCTTT.

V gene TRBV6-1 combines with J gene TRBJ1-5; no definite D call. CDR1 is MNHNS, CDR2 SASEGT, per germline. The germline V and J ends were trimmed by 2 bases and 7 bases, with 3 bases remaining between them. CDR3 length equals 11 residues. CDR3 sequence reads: CASSERQPQHF. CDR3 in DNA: TGTGCCAGCAGTGAACGGCAGCCCCAGCATTTT.